These 6 T cell receptor beta chains were all obtained from the same sample, sequenced in a study of OX40 agonist ivuxolimab in advanced cancers. Some clones are missing from TCRdb's copy, which holds only in-frame ones; the method was immunoSEQ multiplex PCR. The sample yields just under 95,000 clones, roughly 84% seen once. Sequences were derived from CD4+ or CD8+ T cells sorted from blood, sampled in a trial of the OX40 agonist ivuxolimab. These receptors all stem from an adult with an advanced solid tumor such as melanoma, head and neck, liver or kidney cancer.

This clone showed up just a few times. The CDR3 DNA sequence: TGTGCCAGCAGCCCCCGGGACAGGGGATATGGCTACACCTTC. Translation: CASSPRDRGYGYTF. This chain links TRBV7-9 with TRBJ1-2; 10 positions agree with TRBD1. Germline V gene data show CDR1 as SEHNR and CDR2 as FQNEAQ (reference sequence). With 5 bases clipped from V and 5 bases from J, the junction kept 5 bases outside the gene matches. The CDR3 is made up of 14 amino acids.

The chain employs TRBV4-2 and TRBJ1-1; 7 nucleotides align to TRBD1. Germline CDR1 is LGHNA and CDR2 is YNFKEQ. The J segment lost 5 bases and the V segment lost 4 bases, leaving 10 bases of the junction unmatched. The CDR3 covers 15 residues. The CDR3 region is CASSRETGRWTEAFF. CDR3 nucleotides: TGTGCCAGCAGCCGAGAGACAGGGCGATGGACTGAAGCTTTCTTT.

The rearrangement links TRBV6-5 to TRBJ1-6, with a weak D call TRBD1 (5 bases). Trimming stripped 8 bases from V and 7 bases from J, with 18 bases between. CDR1 is MNHEY and CDR2 is SVGAGI in the germline V gene. The CDR3 length is 15 residues. The CDR3 DNA sequence: TGTGCCAGCCGAACCTTGGACACCTTAAATTCACCCCTCCACTTT. This sequence encodes CASRTLDTLNSPLHF.

The chain is built from TRBV2 and TRBJ1-4; 10 bases match TRBD1. Germline V CDR1 and CDR2: SNHLY, FYNNEI. The CDR3 consists of 15 residues. V lost 7 bases to trimming and J lost 6 bases; unmatched junction nucleotides: 8. The CDR3 nucleotides are TGTGCCAGCATCCGGGACAGGGGTTCGGATGAAAAACTGTTTTTT. Amino acids: CASIRDRGSDEKLFF.

This clone has a single count. The genes are TRBV7-9 and TRBJ1-5; the D is unclear. Trimming left V 1 base short and J 0 bases short, with 7 bases between. Germline V CDR1 and CDR2: SEHNR, FQNEAQ (reference sequence). The CDR3 spans 15 residues. CDR3 loop: CASSLGDNSNQPQHF. CDR3 sequence (DNA): TGTGCCAGCAGCTTAGGGGATAATAGCAATCAGCCCCAGCATTTT. The full variable domain, in which reference TRBV7-9 and TRBJ1-5 provide the parts outside the CDR3, is DTGVSQNPRHKITKRGQNVTFRCDPISEHNRLYWYRQTLGQGPEFLTYFQNEAQLEKSRLLSDRFSAERPKGSFSTLEIQRTEQGDSAMYLCASSLGDNSNQPQHFGDGTRLSIL.

The J gene is TRBJ2-1, the V gene TRBV13, with a weak D call TRBD2 (5 bases). The V end lost 2 bases, the J end lost 11 bases, and 10 bases lay between the germline ends. Per the germline V gene, CDR1 is PRHDT and CDR2 is FYEKMQ (reference sequence). The CDR3 is made up of 12 amino acids. Written as DNA, the CDR3 is TGTGCCAGCAGCTTACAGGAGGTTAAGCAGTTCTTC. It encodes CASSLQEVKQFF.